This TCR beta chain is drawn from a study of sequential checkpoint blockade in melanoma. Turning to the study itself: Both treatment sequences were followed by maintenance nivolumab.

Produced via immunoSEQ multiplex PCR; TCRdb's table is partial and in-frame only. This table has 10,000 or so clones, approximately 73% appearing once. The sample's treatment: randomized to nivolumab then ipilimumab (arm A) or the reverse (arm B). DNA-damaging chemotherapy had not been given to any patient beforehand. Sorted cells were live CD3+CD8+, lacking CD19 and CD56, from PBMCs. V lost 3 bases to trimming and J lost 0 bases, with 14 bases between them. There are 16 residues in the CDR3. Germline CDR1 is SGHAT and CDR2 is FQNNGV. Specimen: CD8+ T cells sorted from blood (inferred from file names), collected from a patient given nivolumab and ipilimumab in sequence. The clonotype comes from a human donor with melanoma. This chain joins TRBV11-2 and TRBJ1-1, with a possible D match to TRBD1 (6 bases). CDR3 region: CASSFQGNYMNTEAFF. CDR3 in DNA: TGTGCCAGCAGCTTCCAGGGGAACTACATGAACACTGAAGCTTTCTTT.